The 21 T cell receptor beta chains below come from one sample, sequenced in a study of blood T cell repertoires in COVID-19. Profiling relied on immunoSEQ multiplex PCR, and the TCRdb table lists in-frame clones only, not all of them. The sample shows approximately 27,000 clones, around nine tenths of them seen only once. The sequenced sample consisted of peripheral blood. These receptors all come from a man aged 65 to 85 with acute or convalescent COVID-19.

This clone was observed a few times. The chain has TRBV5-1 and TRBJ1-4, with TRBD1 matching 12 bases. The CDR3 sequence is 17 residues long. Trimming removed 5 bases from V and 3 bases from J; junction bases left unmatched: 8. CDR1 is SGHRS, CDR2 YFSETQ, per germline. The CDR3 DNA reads TGCGCCAGCAGACGTGGGACAGGGGGCGCAGCTAATGAAAAACTGTTTTTT. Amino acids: CASRRGTGGAANEKLFF. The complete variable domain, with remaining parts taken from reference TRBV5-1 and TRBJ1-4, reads KAGVTQTPRYLIKTRGQQVTLSCSPISGHRSVSWYQQTPGQGLQFLFEYFSETQRNKGNFPGRFSGRQFSNSRSEMNVSTLELGDSALYLCASRRGTGGAANEKLFFGSGTQLSVL.

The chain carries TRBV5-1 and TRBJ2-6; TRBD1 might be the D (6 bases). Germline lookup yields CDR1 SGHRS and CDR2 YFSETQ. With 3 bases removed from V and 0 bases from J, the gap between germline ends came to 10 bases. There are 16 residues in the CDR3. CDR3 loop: CASSSGQNSGANVLTF. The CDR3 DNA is TGCGCCAGCAGCTCAGGACAGAACTCTGGGGCCAACGTCCTGACTTTC.

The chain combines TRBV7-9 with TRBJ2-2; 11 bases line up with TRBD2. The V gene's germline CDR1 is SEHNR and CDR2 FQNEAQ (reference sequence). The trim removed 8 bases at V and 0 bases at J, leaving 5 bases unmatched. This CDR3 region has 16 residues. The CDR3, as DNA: TGTGCCAGCTGGGTGGGACTAGCGGCGAACACCGGGGAGCTGTTTTTT. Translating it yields CASWVGLAANTGELFF.

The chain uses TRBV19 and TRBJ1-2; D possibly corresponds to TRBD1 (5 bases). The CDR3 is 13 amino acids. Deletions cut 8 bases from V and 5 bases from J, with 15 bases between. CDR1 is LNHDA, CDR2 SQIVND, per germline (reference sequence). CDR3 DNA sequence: TGTGCCAGTTCGTTGGGGCGCGGATATGGCTACACCTTC. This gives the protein CASSLGRGYGYTF.

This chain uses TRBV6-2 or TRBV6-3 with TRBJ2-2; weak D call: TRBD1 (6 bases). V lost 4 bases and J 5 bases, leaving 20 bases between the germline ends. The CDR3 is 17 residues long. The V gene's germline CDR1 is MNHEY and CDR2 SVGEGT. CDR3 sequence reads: CASSFGGGAWGTGELFF. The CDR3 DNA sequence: TGTGCCAGCAGTTTTGGTGGGGGCGCTTGGGGAACCGGGGAGCTGTTTTTT.

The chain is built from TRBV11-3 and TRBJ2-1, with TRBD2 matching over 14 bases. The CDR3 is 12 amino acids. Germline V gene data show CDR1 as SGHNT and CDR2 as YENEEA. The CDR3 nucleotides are TGTGCGGGACTAGCGGGAGCACATGAGCAGTTCTTC. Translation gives CAGLAGAHEQFF.

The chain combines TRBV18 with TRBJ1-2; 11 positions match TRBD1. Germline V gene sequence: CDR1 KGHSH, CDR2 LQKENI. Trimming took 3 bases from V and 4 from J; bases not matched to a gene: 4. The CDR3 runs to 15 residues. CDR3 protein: CASSPGTGGTYGYTF. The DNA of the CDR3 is TGTGCCAGCTCACCCGGGACAGGGGGAACCTATGGCTACACCTTC.

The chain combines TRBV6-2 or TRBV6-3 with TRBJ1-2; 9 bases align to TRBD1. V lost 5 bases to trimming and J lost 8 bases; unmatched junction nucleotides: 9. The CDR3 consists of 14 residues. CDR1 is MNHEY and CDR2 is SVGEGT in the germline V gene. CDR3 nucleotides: TGTGCCAGCAGTGACGGGGGACAGGGACAAGGCTACACCTTC. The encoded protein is CASSDGGQGQGYTF.

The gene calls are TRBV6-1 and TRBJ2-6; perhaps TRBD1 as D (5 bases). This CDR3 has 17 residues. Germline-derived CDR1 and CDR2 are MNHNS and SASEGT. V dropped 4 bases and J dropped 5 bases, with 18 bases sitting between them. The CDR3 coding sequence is TGTGCCAGCAGTGGGCAACAGGAATGTAATCGGGCCAACGTCCTGACTTTC. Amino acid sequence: CASSGQQECNRANVLTF.

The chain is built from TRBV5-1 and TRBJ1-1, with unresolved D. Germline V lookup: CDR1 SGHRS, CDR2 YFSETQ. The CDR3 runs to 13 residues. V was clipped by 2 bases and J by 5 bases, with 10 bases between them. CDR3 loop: CASSFQEGTEAFF. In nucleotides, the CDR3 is TGCGCCAGCAGCTTTCAGGAGGGAACTGAAGCTTTCTTT.

CDR3 DNA: TGTGCCAGCAGTTTAACGGGTAATCAGCCCCAGCATTTT. The encoded protein is CASSLTGNQPQHF. The chain recombines TRBV27 with TRBJ1-5, with D uncertain. V was shortened by 2 bases and J by 4 bases, with 6 bases between the two germline ends. Per the germline V gene, CDR1 is MNHEY and CDR2 is SMNVEV (reference sequence). The CDR3 has 13 amino acids.

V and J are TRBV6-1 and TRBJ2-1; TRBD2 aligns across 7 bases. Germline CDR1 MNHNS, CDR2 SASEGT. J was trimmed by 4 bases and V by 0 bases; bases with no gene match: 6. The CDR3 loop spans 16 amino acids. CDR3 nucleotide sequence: TGTGCCAGCAGTGAAGCGCGGGCTAGCGGTTACAATGAGCAGTTCTTC. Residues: CASSEARASGYNEQFF.

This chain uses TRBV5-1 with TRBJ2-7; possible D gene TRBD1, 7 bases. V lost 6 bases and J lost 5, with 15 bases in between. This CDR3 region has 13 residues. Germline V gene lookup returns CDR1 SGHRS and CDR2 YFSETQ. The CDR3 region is CASKDREEHEQYF. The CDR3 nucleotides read TGCGCCAGCAAAGACAGGGAGGAACACGAGCAGTACTTC.

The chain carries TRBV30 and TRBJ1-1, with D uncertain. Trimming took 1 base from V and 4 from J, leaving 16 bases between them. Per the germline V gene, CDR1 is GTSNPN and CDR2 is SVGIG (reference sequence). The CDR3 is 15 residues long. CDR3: CAWSDGRCEGTEAFF. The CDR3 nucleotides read TGTGCCTGGAGTGACGGTCGCTGTGAGGGCACTGAAGCTTTCTTT.

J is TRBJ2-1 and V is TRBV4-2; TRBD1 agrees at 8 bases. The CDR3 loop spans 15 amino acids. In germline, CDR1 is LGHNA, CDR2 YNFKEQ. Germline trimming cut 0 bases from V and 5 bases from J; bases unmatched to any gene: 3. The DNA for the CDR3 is TGTGCCAGCAGCCAAGACAGGGGGCCAGACAATGAGCAGTTCTTC. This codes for CASSQDRGPDNEQFF.

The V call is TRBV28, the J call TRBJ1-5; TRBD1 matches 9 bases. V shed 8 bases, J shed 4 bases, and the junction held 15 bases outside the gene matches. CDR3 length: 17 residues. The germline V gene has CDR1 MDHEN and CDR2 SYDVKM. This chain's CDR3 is CASARVGQGKWNQPQHF. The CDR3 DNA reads TGTGCCAGCGCCCGCGTCGGACAGGGGAAATGGAATCAGCCCCAGCATTTT.

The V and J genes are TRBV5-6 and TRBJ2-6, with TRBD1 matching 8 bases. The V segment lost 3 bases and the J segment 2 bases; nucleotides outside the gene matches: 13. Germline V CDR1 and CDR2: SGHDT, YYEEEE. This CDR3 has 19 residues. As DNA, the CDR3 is TGTGCCAGCAGCTCCTCCCACTGGGACAGGCGGGCTGGGGCCAACGTCCTGACTTTC. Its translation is CASSSSHWDRRAGANVLTF.

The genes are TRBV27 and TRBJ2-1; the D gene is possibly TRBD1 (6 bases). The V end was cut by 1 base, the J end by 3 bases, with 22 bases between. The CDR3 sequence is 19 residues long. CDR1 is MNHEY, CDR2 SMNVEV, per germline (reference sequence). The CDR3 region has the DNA TGTGCCAGCAGTTTATTGGACAGCCGGGGCGAGCTGGGCTACAATGAGCAGTTCTTC. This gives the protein CASSLLDSRGELGYNEQFF.

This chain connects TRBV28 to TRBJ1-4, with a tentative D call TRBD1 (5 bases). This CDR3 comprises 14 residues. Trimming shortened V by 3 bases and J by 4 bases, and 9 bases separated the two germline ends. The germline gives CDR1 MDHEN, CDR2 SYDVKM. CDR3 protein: CASSFPRVNEKLFF. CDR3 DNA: TGTGCCAGCAGTTTTCCCAGGGTTAATGAAAAACTGTTTTTT.

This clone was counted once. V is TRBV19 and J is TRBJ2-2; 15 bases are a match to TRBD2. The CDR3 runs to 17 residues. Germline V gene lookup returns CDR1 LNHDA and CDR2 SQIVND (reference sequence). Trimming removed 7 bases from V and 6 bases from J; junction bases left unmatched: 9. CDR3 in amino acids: CASIRTSGRALAGELFF. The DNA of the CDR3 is TGTGCCAGTATTCGGACTAGCGGGAGGGCCTTGGCCGGGGAGCTGTTTTTT. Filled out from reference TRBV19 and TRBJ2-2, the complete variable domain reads DGGITQSPKYLFRKEGQNVTLSCEQNLNHDAMYWYRQDPGQGLRLIYYSQIVNDFQKGDIAEGYSVSREKKESFPLTVTSAQKNPTAFYLCASIRTSGRALAGELFFGEGSRLTVL.

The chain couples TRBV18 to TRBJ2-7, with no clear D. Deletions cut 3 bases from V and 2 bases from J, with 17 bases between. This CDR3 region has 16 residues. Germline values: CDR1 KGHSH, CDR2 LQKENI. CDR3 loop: CASSPNFRGVAYEQYF. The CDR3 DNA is TGTGCCAGCTCACCGAACTTCCGCGGAGTCGCCTACGAGCAGTACTTC.